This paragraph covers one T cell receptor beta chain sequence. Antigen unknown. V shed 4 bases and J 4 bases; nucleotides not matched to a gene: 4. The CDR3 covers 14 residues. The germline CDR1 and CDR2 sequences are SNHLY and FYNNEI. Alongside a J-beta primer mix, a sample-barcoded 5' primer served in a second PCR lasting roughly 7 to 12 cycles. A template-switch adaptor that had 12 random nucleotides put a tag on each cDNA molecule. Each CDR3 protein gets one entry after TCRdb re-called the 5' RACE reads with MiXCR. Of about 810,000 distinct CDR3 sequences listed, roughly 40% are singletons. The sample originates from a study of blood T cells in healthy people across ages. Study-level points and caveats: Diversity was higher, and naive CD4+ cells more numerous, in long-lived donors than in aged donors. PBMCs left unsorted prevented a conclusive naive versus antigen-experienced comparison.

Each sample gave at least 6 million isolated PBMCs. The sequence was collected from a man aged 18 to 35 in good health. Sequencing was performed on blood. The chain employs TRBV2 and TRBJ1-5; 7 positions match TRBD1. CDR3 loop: CASSVGTANQPQHF. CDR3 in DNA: TGTGCCAGCAGTGTAGGGACAGCTAATCAGCCCCAGCATTTT.